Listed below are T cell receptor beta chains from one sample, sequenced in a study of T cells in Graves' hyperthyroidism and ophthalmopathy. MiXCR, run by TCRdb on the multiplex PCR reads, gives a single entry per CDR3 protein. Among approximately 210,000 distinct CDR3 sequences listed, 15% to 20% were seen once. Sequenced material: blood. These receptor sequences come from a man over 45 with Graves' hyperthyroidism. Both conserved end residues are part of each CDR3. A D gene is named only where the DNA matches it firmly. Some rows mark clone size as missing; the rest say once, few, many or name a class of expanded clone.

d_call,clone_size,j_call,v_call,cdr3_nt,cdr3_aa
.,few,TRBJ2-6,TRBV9,TGTGCCAGCAGCGTAGTTGGCGGCGACTCTGGGGCCAACGTCCTGACTTTC,CASSVVGGDSGANVLTF
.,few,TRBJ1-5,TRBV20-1,TGCAGTGTGTCGAGGGTTGGCAATCAGCCCCAGCATTTT,CSVSRVGNQPQHF
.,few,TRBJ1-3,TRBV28,TGTGCCAGCAGTTCACAGGGTACCGGAAACACCATATATTTT,CASSSQGTGNTIYF
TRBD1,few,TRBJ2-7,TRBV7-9,TGTGCCAGCAGCTACGGACAGGGGTTCGACGAGCAGTACTTC,CASSYGQGFDEQYF
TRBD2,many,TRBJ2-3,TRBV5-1,TGCGCCAGCAGCCCCAGGACTAGCGGGAGCACAGATACGCAGTATTTT,CASSPRTSGSTDTQYF
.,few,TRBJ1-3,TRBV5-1,TGCGCCAGCAGCTTGGTGGACAGCATCAGCTCTGGAAACACCATATATTTT,CASSLVDSISSGNTIYF
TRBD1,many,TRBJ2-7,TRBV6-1,TGTGCCAGCAGCTGGGACAGGGGCTACGAGCAGTACTTC,CASSWDRGYEQYF
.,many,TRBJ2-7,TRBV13,TGTGCCAGCAGCTATATGATGAGCTCCTACGAGCAGTACTTC,CASSYMMSSYEQYF
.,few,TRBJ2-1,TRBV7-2,TGTGCCAGCAGCTTAAGTAGCTATGAGCAGTTCTTC,CASSLSSYEQFF
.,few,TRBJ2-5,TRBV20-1,TGCAGTGCTGCGACACTTTCGGAGACCCAGTACTTC,CSAATLSETQYF
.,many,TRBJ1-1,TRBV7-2,TGTGCCAGCGGACGGAAACAGGGCTCAAGCACTGAAGCTTTCTTT,CASGRKQGSSTEAFF
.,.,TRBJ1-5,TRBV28,TGTGCCAGCCGTGCAACCCGGTCCGTCTATAGCAATCAGCCCCAGCATTTT,CASRATRSVYSNQPQHF
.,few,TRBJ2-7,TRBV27,TGTGCCAGCAGCCGGGGGACAGAACAGTACTTC,CASSRGTEQYF
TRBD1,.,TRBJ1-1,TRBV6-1,TGTGCCAGCACCTCCAGGGAGGGGGCAGAAGCTTTCTTT,CASTSREGAEAFF
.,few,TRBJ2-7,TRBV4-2,TGTGCCAGCAGCCAACAAACACAGGGCTACGAGCAGTACTTC,CASSQQTQGYEQYF
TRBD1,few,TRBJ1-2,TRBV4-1,TGCGCCAGCAGCCAAGAGGCGGGACAGGGGTATGGCTACACCTTC,CASSQEAGQGYGYTF
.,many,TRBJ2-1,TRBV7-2,TGTGCCAGCAGCCGAAGTAACTCCTACAATGAGCAGTTCTTC,CASSRSNSYNEQFF
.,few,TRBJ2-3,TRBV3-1,TGTGCCAGCAGCCTGACGAGGAGTACGCAGTATTTT,CASSLTRSTQYF
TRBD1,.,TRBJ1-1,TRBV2,TGTGCCAGCAATGGGGACAGGGAGATCACTGAAGCTTTCTTT,CASNGDREITEAFF
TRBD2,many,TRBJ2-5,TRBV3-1,TGTGCCAGCCAGACCTTGACTAGCGGGAGTTGGTCAGAGACCCAGTACTTC,CASQTLTSGSWSETQYF
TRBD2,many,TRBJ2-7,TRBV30,TGTGCCTGGAGTGCCCTAGCGGGCCTGACCTACGAGCAGTACTTC,CAWSALAGLTYEQYF
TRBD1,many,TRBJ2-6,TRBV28,TGTGCCAGCACTTCCATAGGACAGGAACCCTCTGGGGCCAACGTCCTGACTTTC,CASTSIGQEPSGANVLTF
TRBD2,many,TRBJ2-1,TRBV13,TGTGCCAGCTCGGATGCTAGCGGGAGCAATGAGCAGTTCTTC,CASSDASGSNEQFF
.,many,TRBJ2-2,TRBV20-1,TGCAGTGCTAGAGACCACACCGGGGAGCTGTTTTTT,CSARDHTGELFF
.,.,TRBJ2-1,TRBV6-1,TGTGCCAGCAGTGAACCCTATCTCAATGAGCAGTTCTTC,CASSEPYLNEQFF
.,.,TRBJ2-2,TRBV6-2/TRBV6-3,TGTGCCAGCAGCAACCCTTTTATTGGGACAACGCGGAGACTGTTTTTT,CASSNPFIGTTRRLFF
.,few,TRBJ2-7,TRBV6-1,TGTGCCAGCTCCAGGGTGAAAAACTACGAGCAGTACTTC,CASSRVKNYEQYF
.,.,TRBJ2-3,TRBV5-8,TGTGCCAGCAGCCCGGTAGGGGGCACAGATACGCAGTATTTT,CASSPVGGTDTQYF
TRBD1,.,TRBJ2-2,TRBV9,TGTGCCAGCAGCGGGTCCCCCGGGACAGGGGACACCGGGGAGCTGTTTTTT,CASSGSPGTGDTGELFF
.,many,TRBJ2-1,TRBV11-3,TGTGCCAGCAGCTTAGATGGGGTCTCCTACAATGAGCAGTTCTTC,CASSLDGVSYNEQFF
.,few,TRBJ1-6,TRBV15,TGTGCCACCAGCAGAGGTCGGAATAGTTCACCCCTCCACTTT,CATSRGRNSSPLHF
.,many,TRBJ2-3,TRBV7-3,TGTGCCAGCAGCGCAAATCCAACAGATACGCAGTATTTT,CASSANPTDTQYF
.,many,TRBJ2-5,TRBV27,TGTGCCAGCAGTGCCCGGAGTGGTGAGACCCAGTACTTC,CASSARSGETQYF
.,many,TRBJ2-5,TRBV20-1,TGCAGTGCTGAAGTCGAGCGGAACCAGTACTTC,CSAEVERNQYF
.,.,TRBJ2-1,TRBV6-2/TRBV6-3,TGTGCCAGCAGTTCCCAGGGGCGTGAGCAGTTCTTC,CASSSQGREQFF
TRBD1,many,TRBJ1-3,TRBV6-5,TGTGCCAGCAGTTACACATCGCCCGGGACAGGGGGCAAAGGAAACACCATATATTTT,CASSYTSPGTGGKGNTIYF
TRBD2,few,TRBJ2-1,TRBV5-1,TGCGCCAGCAGCGCAGGGACTAGTCGCTATGAGCAGTTCTTC,CASSAGTSRYEQFF
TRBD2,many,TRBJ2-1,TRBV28,TGTGCCAGCAGTTTAACCCCGACTAGCGGGGACTACAATGAGCAGTTCTTC,CASSLTPTSGDYNEQFF
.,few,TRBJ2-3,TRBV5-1,TGCGCCAGCAGCTTGGTGGCGGGAACAGATACGCAGTATTTT,CASSLVAGTDTQYF
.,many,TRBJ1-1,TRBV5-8,TGTGCCAGCAGCTTGAACAGGGCCAACACTGAAGCTTTCTTT,CASSLNRANTEAFF
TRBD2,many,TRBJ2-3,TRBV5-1,TGCGCCAGCAGTACTGGGACTAGCGGAAGCACAGATACGCAGTATTTT,CASSTGTSGSTDTQYF
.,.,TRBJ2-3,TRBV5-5,TGTGCCGGCAGCCAAGATCGAGAGGCTAAGCAGTATTTT,CAGSQDREAKQYF
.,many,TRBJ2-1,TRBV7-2,TGTGCCAGCAGCTTAGCCCGGGAACCTAGCTCCTACAATGAGCAGTTCTTC,CASSLAREPSSYNEQFF
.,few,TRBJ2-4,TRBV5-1,TGCGCCAGCAGCTCGAACCGGGACGGCCAAAACATTCAGTACTTC,CASSSNRDGQNIQYF
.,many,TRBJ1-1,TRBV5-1,TGCGCCAGCAGCTGGCAGGGGAACACTGAAGCTTTCTTT,CASSWQGNTEAFF
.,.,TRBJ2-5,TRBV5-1,TGCGCCAGCAGCTTGCGGCGCGGGACCCAAGAGACCCAGTACTTC,CASSLRRGTQETQYF
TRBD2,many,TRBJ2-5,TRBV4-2,TGTGCCAGCAGCCCAACTAGCGGGAGGGACCAAGAGACCCAGTACTTC,CASSPTSGRDQETQYF